This T cell receptor (beta chain) was recorded in a study of T cell changes during pregnancy in multiple sclerosis. CDR3 length equals 13 residues. Trimming cost V 5 bases and J 7 bases, with 14 bases left between them. Germline CDR1 and CDR2: MDHEN and SYDVKM. Method: immunoSEQ multiplex PCR; TCRdb's copy keeps in-frame clones and lacks some. The sample contains about 80,000 clones, 92% of which appear only once. Material: peripheral blood, obtained before pregnancy. The chain is built from TRBV28 and TRBJ2-5; a possible D gene is TRBD1 (5 bases). This TCR was recovered from a female donor with multiple sclerosis, enrolled in a pregnancy study. The CDR3 region is CASSPLDSWTQYF. As DNA, the CDR3 is TGTGCCAGCAGTCCCCTCGACAGTTGGACCCAGTACTTC.